This paragraph reports one T cell receptor beta chain. No antigen is known for it. This record belongs to a study of vaccination effects on CD4 cells after COVID-19. Study-level background: Post-vaccine sample collection fell at a median of 72 days after the second dose. PBMC cultures contained 1.5 million to 2 million cells per well, around 10 IU/ml IL-2 and 10 ug/ml peptides.

Trimming cost V 4 bases and J 8 bases, with 15 bases left between them. Germline values: CDR1 SNHLY, CDR2 FYNNEI. The CDR3 is made up of 14 amino acids. Study results and caveats: Clones that were induced by infection or by vaccine showed marked contraction late after vaccination.

Some clones are missing from TCRdb's copy, which holds only in-frame ones; the method was immunoSEQ multiplex PCR. The profile shows 45,000 to 65,000 clones, approximately 81% of them singletons. An approximately ten-day culture period preceded the isolation of CD4+ T cells. The vaccine given was either BNT162b2 or mRNA-1273, in two doses. Half the medium was replaced with IL-2 medium on days 3 and 7. The clonotype originates from a human donor who received a COVID-19 vaccine. This sequence joins TRBV2 and TRBJ2-1, with a weak D call TRBD2 (5 bases). This specimen was CD4+ T cells from PBMCs cultured without peptide, taken after COVID-19 vaccination. The DNA of the CDR3 is TGTGCCAGCAGTGTTCGACTATTCCGGGATGAGCAGTTCTTC. Translation: CASSVRLFRDEQFF.